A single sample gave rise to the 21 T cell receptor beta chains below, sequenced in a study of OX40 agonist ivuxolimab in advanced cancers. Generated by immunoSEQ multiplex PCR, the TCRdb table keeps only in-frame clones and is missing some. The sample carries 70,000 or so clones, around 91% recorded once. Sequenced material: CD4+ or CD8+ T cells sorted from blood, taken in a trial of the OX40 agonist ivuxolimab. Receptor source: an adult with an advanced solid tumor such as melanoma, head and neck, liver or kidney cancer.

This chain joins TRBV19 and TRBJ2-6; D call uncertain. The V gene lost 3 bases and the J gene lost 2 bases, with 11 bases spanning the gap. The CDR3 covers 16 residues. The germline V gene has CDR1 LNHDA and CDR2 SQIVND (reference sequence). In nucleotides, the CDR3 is TGTGCCAGTAGTATTCCTGCGGTTACTGGGGCCAACGTCCTGACTTTC. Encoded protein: CASSIPAVTGANVLTF.

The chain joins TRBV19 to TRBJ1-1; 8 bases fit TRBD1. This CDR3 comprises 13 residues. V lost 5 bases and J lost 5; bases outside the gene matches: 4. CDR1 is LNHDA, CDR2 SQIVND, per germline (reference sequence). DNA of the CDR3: TGTGCCAGTAGTTTCACAGGGGGAACTGAAGCTTTCTTT. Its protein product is CASSFTGGTEAFF.

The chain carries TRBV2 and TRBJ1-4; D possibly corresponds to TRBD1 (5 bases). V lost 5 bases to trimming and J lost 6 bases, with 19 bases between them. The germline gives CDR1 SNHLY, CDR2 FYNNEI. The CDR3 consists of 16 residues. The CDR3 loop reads CASSYQPGPYDEKLFF. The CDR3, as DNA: TGTGCCAGCAGTTACCAACCAGGGCCCTACGATGAAAAACTGTTTTTT. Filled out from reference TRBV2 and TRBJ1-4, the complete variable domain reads EPEVTQTPSHQVTQMGQEVILRCVPISNHLYFYWYRQILGQKVEFLVSFYNNEISEKSEIFDDQFSVERPDGSNFTLKIRSTKLEDSAMYFCASSYQPGPYDEKLFFGSGTQLSVL.

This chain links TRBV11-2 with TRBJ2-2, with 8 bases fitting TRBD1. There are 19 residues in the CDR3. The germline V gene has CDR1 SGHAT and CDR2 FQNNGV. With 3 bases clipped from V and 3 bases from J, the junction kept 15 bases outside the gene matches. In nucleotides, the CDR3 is TGTGCCAGCAGCTTCGTCGGACAGGGAGAACTAACAGACACCGGGGAGCTGTTTTTT. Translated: CASSFVGQGELTDTGELFF.

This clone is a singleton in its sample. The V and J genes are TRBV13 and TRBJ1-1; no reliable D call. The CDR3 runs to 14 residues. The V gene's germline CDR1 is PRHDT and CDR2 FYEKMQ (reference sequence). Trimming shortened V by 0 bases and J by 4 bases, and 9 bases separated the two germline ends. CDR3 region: CASSLGDVVTEAFF. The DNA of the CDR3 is TGTGCCAGCAGCTTAGGGGACGTCGTCACTGAAGCTTTCTTT.

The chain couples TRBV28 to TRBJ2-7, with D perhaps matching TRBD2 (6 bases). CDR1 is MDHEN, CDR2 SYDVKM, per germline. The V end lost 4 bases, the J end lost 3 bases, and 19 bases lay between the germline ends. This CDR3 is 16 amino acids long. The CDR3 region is CASSSPPRTTLYEQYF. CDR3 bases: TGTGCCAGCAGTTCACCCCCTCGGACTACCCTCTACGAGCAGTACTTC.

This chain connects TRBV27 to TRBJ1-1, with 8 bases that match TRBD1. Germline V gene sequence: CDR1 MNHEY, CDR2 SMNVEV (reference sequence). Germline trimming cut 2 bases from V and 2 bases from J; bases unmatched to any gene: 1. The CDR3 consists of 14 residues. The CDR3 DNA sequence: TGTGCCAGCAGTTTAACAGGGGGTAACACTGAAGCTTTCTTT. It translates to CASSLTGGNTEAFF.

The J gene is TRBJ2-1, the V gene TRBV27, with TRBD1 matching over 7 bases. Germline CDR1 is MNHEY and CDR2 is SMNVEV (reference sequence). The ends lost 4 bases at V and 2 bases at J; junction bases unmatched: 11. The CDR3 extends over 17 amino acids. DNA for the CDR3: TGTGCCAGCAGTTCTTTACAGGGGCGCGAGGCCTACAATGAGCAGTTCTTC. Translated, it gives CASSSLQGREAYNEQFF.

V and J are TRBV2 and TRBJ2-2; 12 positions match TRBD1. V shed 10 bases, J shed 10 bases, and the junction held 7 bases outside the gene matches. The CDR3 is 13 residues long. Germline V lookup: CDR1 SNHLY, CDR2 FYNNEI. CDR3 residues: CATRDRGLKELFF. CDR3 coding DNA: TGTGCCACGAGGGACAGGGGGCTCAAGGAGCTGTTTTTT.

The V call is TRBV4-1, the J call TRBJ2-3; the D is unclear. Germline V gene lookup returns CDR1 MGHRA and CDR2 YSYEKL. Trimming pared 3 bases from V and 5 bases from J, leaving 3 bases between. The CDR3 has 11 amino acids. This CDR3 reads CASSQGDTQYF. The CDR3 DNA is TGCGCCAGCAGCCAGGGAGATACGCAGTATTTT.

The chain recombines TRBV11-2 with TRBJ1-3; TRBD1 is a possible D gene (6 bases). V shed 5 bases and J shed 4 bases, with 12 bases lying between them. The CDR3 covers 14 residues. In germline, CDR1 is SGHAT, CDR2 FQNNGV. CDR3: CASSLQGSGNTIYF. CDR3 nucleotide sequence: TGTGCCAGCAGCCTTCAGGGGTCCGGAAACACCATATATTTT.

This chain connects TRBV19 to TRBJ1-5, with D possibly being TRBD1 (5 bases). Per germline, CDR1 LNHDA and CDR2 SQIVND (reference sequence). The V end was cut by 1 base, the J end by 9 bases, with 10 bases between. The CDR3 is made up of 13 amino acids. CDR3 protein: CASSIASGGPQHF. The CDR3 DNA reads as TGTGCCAGTAGTATAGCATCCGGGGGGCCCCAGCATTTT.

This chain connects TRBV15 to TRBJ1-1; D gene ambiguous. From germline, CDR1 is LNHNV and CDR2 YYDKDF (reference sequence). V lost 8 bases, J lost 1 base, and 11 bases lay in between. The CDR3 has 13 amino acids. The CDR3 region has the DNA TGTGCCACCTCGGATACTGCGAACACTGAAGCTTTCTTT. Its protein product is CATSDTANTEAFF.

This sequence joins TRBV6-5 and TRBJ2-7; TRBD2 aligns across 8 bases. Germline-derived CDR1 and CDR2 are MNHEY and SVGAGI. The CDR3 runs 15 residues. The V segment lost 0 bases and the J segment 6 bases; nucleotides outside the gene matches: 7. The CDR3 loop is CASSYSNSGTPEQYF. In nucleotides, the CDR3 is TGTGCCAGCAGTTACTCGAATAGCGGGACACCCGAGCAGTACTTC.

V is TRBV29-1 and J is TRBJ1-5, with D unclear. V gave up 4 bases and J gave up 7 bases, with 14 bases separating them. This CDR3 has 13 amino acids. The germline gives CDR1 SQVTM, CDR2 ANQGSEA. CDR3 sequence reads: CSVVWGLGQPQHF. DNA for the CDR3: TGCAGCGTTGTTTGGGGATTGGGCCAGCCCCAGCATTTT.

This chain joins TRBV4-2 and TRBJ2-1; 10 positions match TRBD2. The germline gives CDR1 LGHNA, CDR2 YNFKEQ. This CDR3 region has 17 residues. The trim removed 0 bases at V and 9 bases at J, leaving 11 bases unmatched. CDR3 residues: CASSQDTLAGAWGEQFF. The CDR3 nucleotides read TGTGCCAGCAGCCAAGACACCCTAGCGGGGGCTTGGGGTGAGCAGTTCTTC.

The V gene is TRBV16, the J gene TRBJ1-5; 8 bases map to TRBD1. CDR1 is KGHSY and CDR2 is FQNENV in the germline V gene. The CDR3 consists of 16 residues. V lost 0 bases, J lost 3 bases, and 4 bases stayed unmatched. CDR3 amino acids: CASSQSWTGNNQPQHF. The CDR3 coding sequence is TGTGCCAGCAGCCAATCCTGGACAGGGAACAATCAGCCCCAGCATTTT.

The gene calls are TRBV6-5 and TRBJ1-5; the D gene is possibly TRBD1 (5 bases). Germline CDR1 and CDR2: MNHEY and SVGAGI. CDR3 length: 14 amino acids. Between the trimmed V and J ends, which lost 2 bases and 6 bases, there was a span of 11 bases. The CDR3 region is CASSYGGAGQPQHF. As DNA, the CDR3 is TGTGCCAGCAGTTACGGTGGGGCGGGTCAGCCCCAGCATTTT.

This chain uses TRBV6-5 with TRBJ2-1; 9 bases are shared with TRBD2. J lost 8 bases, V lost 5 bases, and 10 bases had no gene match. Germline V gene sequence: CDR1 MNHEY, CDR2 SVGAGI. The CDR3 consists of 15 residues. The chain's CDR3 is CASSRWAGGSYEQFF. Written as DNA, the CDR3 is TGTGCCAGCAGTCGATGGGCGGGGGGGAGCTATGAGCAGTTCTTC.

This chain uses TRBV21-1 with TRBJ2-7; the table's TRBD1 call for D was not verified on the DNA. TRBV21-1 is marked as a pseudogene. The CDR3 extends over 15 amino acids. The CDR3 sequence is CASSRGTGISYEQYF. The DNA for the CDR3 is TGTGCCAGCAGCAGGGGGACAGGTATCTCCTACGAGCAGTACTTC.

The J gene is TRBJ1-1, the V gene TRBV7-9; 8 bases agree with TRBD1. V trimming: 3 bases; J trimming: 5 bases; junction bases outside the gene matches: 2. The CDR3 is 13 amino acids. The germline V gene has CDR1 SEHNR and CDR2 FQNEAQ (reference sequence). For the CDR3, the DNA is TGTGCCAGCAGCTTCACAGGGGGGACTGAAGCTTTCTTT. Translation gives CASSFTGGTEAFF.